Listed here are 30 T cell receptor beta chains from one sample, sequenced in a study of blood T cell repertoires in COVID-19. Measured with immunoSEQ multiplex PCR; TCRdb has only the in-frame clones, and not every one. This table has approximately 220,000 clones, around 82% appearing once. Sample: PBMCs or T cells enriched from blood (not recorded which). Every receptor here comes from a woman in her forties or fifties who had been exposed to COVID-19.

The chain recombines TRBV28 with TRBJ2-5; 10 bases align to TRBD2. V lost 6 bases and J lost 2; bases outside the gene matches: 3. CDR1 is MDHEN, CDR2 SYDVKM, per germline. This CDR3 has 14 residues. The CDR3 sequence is CASSRTSGQETQYF. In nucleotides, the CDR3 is TGTGCCAGCAGCCGGACTAGCGGACAAGAGACCCAGTACTTC.

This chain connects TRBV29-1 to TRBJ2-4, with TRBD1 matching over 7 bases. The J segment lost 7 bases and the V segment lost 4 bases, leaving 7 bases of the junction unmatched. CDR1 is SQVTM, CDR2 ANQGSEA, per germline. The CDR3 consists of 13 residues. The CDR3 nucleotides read TGCAGCGTTGCAAAGGGGGCGCATAACATTCAGTACTTC. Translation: CSVAKGAHNIQYF.

The CDR3 region is CASSYKGMNTEAFF. CDR3 nucleotide sequence: TGTGCCAGCAGTTATAAGGGGATGAACACTGAAGCTTTCTTT. This chain joins TRBV6-9 and TRBJ1-1; TRBD1 is a possible D gene (5 bases). The CDR3 sequence is 14 residues long. The V gene lost 2 bases and the J gene lost 0 bases, with 7 bases spanning the gap. CDR1 is MNHGY, CDR2 SVAAGI, per germline.

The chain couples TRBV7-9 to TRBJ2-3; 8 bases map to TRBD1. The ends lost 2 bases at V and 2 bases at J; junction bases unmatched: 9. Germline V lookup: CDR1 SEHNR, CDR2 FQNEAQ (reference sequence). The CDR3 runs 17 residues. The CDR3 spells CASSLPPDRGFTDTQYF. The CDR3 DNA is TGTGCCAGCAGCTTACCCCCTGACAGGGGTTTCACAGATACGCAGTATTTT.

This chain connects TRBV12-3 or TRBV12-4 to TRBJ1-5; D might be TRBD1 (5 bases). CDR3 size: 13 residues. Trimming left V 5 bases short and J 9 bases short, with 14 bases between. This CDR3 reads CASSPQGSTPQHF. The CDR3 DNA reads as TGTGCCAGCAGTCCCCAGGGCAGTACGCCCCAGCATTTT.

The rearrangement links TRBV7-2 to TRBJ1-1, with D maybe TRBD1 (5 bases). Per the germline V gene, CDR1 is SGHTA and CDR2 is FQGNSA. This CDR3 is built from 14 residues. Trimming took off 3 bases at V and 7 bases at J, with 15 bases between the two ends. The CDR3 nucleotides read TGTGCCAGCAGCTTTGAGGGCCTCGGGGGTGAAGCTTTCTTT. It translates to CASSFEGLGGEAFF.

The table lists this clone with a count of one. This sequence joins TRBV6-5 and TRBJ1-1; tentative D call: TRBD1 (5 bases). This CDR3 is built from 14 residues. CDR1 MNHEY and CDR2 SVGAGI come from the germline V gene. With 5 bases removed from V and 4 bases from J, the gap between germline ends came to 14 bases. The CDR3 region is CASSPREASTEAFF. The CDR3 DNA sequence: TGTGCCAGCAGTCCCAGGGAGGCGAGCACTGAAGCTTTCTTT.

CDR3 in amino acids: CASSLKESSYNEQFF. CDR3 DNA: TGTGCCAGCAGCTTAAAAGAGAGCTCCTACAATGAGCAGTTCTTC. This sequence joins TRBV7-9 and TRBJ2-1; D remains ambiguous. Germline CDR1 SEHNR, CDR2 FQNEAQ (reference sequence). This CDR3 has 15 amino acids. V gave up 2 bases and J gave up 0 bases, with 8 bases separating them.

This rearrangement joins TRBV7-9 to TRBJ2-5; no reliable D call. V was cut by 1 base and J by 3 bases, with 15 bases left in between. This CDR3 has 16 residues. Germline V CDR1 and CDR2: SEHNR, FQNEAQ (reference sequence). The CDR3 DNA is TGTGCCAGCAGCTTAGGGCCCCGGCCTGAGGAAGAGACCCAGTACTTC. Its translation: CASSLGPRPEEETQYF.

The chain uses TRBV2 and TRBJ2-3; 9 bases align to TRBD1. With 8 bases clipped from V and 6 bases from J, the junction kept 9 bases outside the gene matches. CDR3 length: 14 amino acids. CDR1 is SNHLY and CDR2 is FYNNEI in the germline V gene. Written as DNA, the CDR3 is TGTGCCAGCCGAGGGGACAGGGTCCTGGATACGCAGTATTTT. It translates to CASRGDRVLDTQYF.

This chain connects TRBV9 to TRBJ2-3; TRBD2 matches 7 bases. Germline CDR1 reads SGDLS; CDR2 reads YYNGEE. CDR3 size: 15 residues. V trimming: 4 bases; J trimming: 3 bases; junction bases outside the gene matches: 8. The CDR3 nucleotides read TGTGCCAGCAGCCCTCGGCGGGGAGGGACAGATACGCAGTATTTT. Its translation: CASSPRRGGTDTQYF.

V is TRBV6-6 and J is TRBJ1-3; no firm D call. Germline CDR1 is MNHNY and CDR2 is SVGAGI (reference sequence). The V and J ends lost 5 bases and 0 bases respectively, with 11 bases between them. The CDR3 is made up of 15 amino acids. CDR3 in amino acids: CASSAAGSSGNTIYF. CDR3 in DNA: TGTGCCAGCAGTGCAGCGGGCTCCTCTGGAAACACCATATATTTT.

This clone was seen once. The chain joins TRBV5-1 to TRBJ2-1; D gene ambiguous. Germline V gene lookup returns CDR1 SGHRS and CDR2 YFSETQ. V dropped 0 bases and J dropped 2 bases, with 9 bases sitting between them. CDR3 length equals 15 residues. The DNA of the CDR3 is TGCGCCAGCAGCTTGGGGCAGGTTACCTACAATGAGCAGTTCTTC. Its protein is CASSLGQVTYNEQFF.

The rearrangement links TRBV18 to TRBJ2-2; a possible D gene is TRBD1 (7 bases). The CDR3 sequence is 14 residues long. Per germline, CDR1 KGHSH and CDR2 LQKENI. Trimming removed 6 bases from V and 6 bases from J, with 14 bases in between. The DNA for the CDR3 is TGTGCCAGCTCTCGCGACAGGGAGGCCGGGGAGCTGTTTTTT. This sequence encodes CASSRDREAGELFF.

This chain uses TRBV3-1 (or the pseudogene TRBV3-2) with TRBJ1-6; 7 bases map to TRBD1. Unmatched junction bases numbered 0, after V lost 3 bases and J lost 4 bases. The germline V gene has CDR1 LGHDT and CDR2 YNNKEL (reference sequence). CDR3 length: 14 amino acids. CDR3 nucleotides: TGTGCCAGCAGCCAGGGACAGTATAATTCACCCCTCCACTTT. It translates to CASSQGQYNSPLHF.

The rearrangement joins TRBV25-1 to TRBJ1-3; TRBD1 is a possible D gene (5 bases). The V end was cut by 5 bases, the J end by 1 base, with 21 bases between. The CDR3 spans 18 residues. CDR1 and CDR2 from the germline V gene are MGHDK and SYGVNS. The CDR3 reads CASSSTPGLGESGNTIYF. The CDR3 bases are TGTGCCAGCAGTTCTACCCCGGGACTGGGAGAGTCTGGAAACACCATATATTTT.

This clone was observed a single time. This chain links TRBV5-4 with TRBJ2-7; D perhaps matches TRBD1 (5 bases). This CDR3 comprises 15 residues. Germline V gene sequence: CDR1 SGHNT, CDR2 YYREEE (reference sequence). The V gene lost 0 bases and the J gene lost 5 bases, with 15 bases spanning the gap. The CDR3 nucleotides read TGTGCCAGCAGCTTGGGCCCTGTAAGGGGAAACGAGCAGTACTTC. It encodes CASSLGPVRGNEQYF.

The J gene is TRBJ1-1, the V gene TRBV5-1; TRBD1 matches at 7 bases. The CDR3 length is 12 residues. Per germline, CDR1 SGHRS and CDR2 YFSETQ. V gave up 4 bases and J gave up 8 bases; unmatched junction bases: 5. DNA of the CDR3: TGCGCCAGCAGCCAACAGGGGCCAGAAGCTTTCTTT. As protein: CASSQQGPEAFF.

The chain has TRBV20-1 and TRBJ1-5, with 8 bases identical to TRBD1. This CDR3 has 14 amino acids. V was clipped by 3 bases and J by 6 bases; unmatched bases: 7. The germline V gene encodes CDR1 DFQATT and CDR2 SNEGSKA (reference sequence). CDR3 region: CSASKQGGGQPQHF. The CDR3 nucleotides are TGCAGTGCTAGTAAACAGGGGGGGGGTCAGCCCCAGCATTTT.

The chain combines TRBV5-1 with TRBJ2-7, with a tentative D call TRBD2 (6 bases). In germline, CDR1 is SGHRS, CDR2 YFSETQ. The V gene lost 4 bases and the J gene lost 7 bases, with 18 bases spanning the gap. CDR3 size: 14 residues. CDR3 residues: CASSPPGDGGEQYF. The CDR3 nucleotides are TGCGCCAGCAGCCCACCGGGAGACGGAGGAGAGCAGTACTTC.

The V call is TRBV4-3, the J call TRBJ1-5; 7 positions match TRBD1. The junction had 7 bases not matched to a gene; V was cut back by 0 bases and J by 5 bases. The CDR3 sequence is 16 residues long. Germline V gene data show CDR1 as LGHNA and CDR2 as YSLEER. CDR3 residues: CASSQEWGQTYQPQHF. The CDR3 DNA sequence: TGCGCCAGCAGCCAAGAGTGGGGACAGACTTATCAGCCCCAGCATTTT.

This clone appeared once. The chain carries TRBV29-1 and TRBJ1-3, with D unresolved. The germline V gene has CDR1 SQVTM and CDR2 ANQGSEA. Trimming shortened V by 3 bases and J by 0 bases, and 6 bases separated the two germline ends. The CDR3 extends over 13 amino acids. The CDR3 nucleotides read TGCAGCGTTGAGGCCCACTCTGGAAACACCATATATTTT. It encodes CSVEAHSGNTIYF.

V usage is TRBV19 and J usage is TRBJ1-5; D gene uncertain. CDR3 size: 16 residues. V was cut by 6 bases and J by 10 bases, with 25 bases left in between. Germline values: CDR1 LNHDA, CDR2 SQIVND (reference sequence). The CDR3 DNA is TGTGCCAGTAGGGGCTCCCGTGGAGGATATCAGCATCCCCAGCATTTT. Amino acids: CASRGSRGGYQHPQHF.

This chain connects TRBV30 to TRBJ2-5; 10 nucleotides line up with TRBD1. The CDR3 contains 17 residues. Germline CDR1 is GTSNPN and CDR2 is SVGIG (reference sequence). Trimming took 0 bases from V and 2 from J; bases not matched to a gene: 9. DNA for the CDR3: TGTGCCTGGAGTGTACGGGTCGGGACAGGGGATCAAGAGACCCAGTACTTC. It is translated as CAWSVRVGTGDQETQYF.

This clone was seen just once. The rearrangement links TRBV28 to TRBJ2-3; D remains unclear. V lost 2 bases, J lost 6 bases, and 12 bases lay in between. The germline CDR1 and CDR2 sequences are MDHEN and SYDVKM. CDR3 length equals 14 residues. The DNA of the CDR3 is TGTGCCAGCAGTTTAGTGGTAGCATCCGATACGCAGTATTTT. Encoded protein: CASSLVVASDTQYF.

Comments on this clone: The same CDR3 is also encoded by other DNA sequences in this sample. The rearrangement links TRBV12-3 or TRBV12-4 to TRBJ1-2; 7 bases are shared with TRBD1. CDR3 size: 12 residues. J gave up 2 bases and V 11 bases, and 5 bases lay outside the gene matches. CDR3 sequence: CASSTGNYGYTF. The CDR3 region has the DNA TGTGCCTCATCGACAGGGAACTATGGCTACACCTTC.

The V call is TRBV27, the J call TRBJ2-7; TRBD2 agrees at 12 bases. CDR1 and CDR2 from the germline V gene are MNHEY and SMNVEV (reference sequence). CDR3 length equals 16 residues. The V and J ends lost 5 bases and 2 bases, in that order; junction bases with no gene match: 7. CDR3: CASSPLTSGGAYEQYF. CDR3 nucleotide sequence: TGTGCCAGCAGTCCCCTGACTAGCGGGGGTGCCTACGAGCAGTACTTC.

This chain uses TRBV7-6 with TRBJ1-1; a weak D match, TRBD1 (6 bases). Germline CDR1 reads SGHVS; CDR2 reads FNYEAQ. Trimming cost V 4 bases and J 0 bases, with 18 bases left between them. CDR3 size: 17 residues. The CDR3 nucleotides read TGTGCCAGCAGCTCCGGTTTAGGACAGAGCATGAACACTGAAGCTTTCTTT. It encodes CASSSGLGQSMNTEAFF.

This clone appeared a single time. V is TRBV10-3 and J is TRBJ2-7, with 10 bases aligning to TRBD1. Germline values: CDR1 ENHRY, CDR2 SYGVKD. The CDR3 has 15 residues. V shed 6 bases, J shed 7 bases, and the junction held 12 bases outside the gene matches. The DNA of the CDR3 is TGTGCCATCAGCCTTCTAGGGACAGGGGTGGGGGAGCAGTACTTC. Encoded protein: CAISLLGTGVGEQYF.

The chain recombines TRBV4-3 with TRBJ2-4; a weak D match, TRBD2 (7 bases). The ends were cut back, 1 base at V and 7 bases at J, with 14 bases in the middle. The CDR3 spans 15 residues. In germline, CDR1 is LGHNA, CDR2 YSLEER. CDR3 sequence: CASSQAGGAINIQYF. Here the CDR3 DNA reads TGCGCCAGCAGCCAAGCGGGGGGCGCAATTAACATTCAGTACTTC.